What follows are 14 T cell receptor beta chains derived from one specimen sequenced in a study of T cell responses to AZD1222 COVID-19 vaccine. The protocol was immunoSEQ multiplex PCR, while the TCRdb copy is restricted to in-frame clones and leaves out a portion. The sample consists of about 99,000 clones, less than 95% of them appearing once. The sequencing used peripheral blood, collected on day 0 of AZD1222 vaccination. The source of these receptors is an adult in good health.

The chain employs TRBV2 and TRBJ1-4, with TRBD1 as a possible D gene (6 bases). Germline V gene sequence: CDR1 SNHLY, CDR2 FYNNEI. V was cut by 2 bases and J by 5 bases, with 9 bases left in between. This CDR3 has 14 amino acids. The CDR3 spells CASSELQGNEKLFF. CDR3 nucleotide sequence: TGTGCCAGCAGTGAACTTCAGGGGAATGAAAAACTGTTTTTT.

The genes are TRBV2 and TRBJ2-2; the match to TRBD1 covers 11 bases. Trimming cost V 6 bases and J 4 bases; bases outside gene matches: 4. This CDR3 contains 15 residues. CDR1 is SNHLY and CDR2 is FYNNEI in the germline V gene. This CDR3 reads CASSRGTGGTGELFF. CDR3 DNA: TGTGCCAGCAGCAGAGGGACAGGGGGCACCGGGGAGCTGTTTTTT.

V is TRBV20-1 and J is TRBJ2-7; no clear D gene. CDR3 size: 11 residues. Germline V CDR1 and CDR2: DFQATT, SNEGSKA (reference sequence). The V gene lost 5 bases and the J gene lost 4 bases, with 9 bases spanning the gap. The CDR3 sequence is CSAPLWYEQYF. DNA for the CDR3: TGCAGTGCTCCCCTTTGGTACGAGCAGTACTTC.

The V gene is TRBV18, the J gene TRBJ1-4, with D uncertain. The CDR3 loop spans 15 amino acids. Germline V gene data show CDR1 as KGHSH and CDR2 as LQKENI. Trimming removed 2 bases from V and 3 bases from J, with 10 bases in between. This chain's CDR3 is CASSPRTEPNEKLFF. The CDR3, as DNA: TGTGCCAGCTCACCAAGAACAGAACCTAATGAAAAACTGTTTTTT.

Concerning this clone: In the same sample, other DNA sequences code for this CDR3. The chain is built from TRBV5-1 and TRBJ1-4; D perhaps matches TRBD1 (5 bases). V was shortened by 4 bases and J by 4 bases, with 17 bases between the two germline ends. This CDR3 spans 16 amino acids. Germline CDR1 reads SGHRS; CDR2 reads YFSETQ. CDR3 DNA sequence: TGCGCCAGCAGCCTTTCCACAGGTGGTGGTAATGAAAAACTGTTTTTT. Encoded protein: CASSLSTGGGNEKLFF. The full variable domain, completed using reference TRBV5-1 and TRBJ1-4, is KAGVTQTPRYLIKTRGQQVTLSCSPISGHRSVSWYQQTPGQGLQFLFEYFSETQRNKGNFPGRFSGRQFSNSRSEMNVSTLELGDSALYLCASSLSTGGGNEKLFFGSGTQLSVL.

The gene calls are TRBV19 and TRBJ1-2, with D maybe TRBD1 (5 bases). The CDR3 runs 16 residues. The V gene lost 5 bases and the J gene lost 3 bases, with 19 bases spanning the gap. Germline-derived CDR1 and CDR2 are LNHDA and SQIVND (reference sequence). For the CDR3, the DNA is TGTGCCAGTAGTGTCGCCTTGGGCAGGGAGTACTATGGCTACACCTTC. Protein product: CASSVALGREYYGYTF.

In nucleotides, the CDR3 is TGCGCCAGCAGCCAAGACCAGGGGATTGATCAGCCCCAGCATTTT. Its translation: CASSQDQGIDQPQHF. The genes are TRBV4-1 and TRBJ1-5, with D tentatively TRBD1 (6 bases). Trimming shortened V by 0 bases and J by 5 bases, and 11 bases separated the two germline ends. The CDR3 contains 15 residues. CDR1 is MGHRA and CDR2 is YSYEKL in the germline V gene.

The V call is TRBV12-3 or TRBV12-4, the J call TRBJ2-5; D is possibly TRBD2 (5 bases). Trimming cost V 7 bases and J 7 bases, with 10 bases left between them. This CDR3 has 11 residues. The CDR3 loop reads CASNGGRTQYF. The CDR3 region has the DNA TGTGCCAGCAATGGAGGACGGACCCAGTACTTC.

The chain recombines TRBV16 with TRBJ1-5; 7 bases line up with TRBD1. After removal of 2 bases from V and 7 bases from J, the junction contained 5 bases not matched to a gene. The CDR3 spans 14 residues. In germline, CDR1 is KGHSY, CDR2 FQNENV. The CDR3 sequence is CASSQQQGGQPQHF. The CDR3 DNA follows: TGTGCCAGCAGCCAACAGCAGGGGGGGCAGCCCCAGCATTTT.

The V and J genes are TRBV5-6 and TRBJ2-1; 7 positions agree with TRBD1. V was clipped by 4 bases and J by 5 bases; unmatched bases: 9. Germline V lookup: CDR1 SGHDT, CDR2 YYEEEE. This CDR3 comprises 15 residues. The CDR3 protein is CASSPDRELNNEQFF. The CDR3 DNA follows: TGTGCCAGCAGCCCCGACAGGGAGCTGAACAATGAGCAGTTCTTC.

The chain couples TRBV10-3 to TRBJ1-1; 9 bases line up with TRBD1. The trim removed 3 bases at V and 3 bases at J, leaving 5 bases unmatched. Germline V gene data show CDR1 as ENHRY and CDR2 as SYGVKD. The CDR3 consists of 15 residues. CDR3 bases: TGTGCCATCAGTGATAGGGACAGGGCAGACACTGAAGCTTTCTTT. It is translated as CAISDRDRADTEAFF.

This sequence joins TRBV5-4 and TRBJ1-3, with a possible D match to TRBD1 (5 bases). The length of the CDR3 is 13 residues. Germline assignment: CDR1 SGHNT and CDR2 YYREEE (reference sequence). Trimming cost V 5 bases and J 2 bases, with 8 bases left between them. The DNA for the CDR3 is TGTGCCAGCAGGCCAGGGACTGGAAACACCATATATTTT. As protein: CASRPGTGNTIYF.

The chain links TRBV24-1 to TRBJ2-3, with TRBD2 matching 14 bases. The CDR3 loop spans 16 amino acids. V was pared by 3 bases and J by 5 bases, with 3 bases of the junction left unmatched. The germline V gene has CDR1 KGHDR and CDR2 SFDVKD. The CDR3 region is CATSDPGLAGVDTQYF. The CDR3, as DNA: TGTGCCACCAGTGATCCGGGACTAGCGGGGGTAGATACGCAGTATTTT.

In its sample, this clone was seen once. The rearrangement uses TRBV10-3 and TRBJ1-5; no definite D call. The CDR3 totals 15 residues. Deletions cut 0 bases from V and 4 bases from J, with 10 bases between. CDR1 and CDR2 from the germline V gene are ENHRY and SYGVKD. CDR3 amino acids: CAISESGIRNQPQHF. The CDR3 bases are TGTGCCATCAGTGAGTCAGGGATCAGGAATCAGCCCCAGCATTTT.